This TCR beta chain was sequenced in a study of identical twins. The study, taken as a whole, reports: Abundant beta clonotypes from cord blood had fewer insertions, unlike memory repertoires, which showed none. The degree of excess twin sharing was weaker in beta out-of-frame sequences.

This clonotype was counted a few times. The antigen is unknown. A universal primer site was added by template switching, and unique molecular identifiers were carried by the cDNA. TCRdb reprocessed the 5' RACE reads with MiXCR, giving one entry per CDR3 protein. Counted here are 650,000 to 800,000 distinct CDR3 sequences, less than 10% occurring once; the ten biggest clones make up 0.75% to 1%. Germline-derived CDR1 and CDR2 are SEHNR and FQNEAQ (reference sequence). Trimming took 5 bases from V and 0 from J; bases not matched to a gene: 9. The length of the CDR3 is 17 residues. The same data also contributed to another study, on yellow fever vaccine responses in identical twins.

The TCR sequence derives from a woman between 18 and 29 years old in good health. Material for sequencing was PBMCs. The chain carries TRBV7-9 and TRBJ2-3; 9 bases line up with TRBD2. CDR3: CASSASGTSLSTDTQYF. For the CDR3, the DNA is TGTGCCAGCAGCGCTTCCGGGACTAGCCTTAGCACAGATACGCAGTATTTT.